This T cell receptor (beta chain) was recorded in a study of blood T cells in healthy people across ages. For the second PCR, which ran for roughly 6 to 11 cycles, a sample-barcoded 5' primer and a J-beta primer mix were used. Every molecule of cDNA carried a tag from a template-switch adaptor with 12 random nucleotides. One entry per CDR3 protein results from TCRdb running MiXCR on the 5' RACE reads. The data show 1.8 million or so distinct CDR3 sequences, 35% to 50% seen once. With respect to this clonotype: Its antigen is not known.

Notes on the study in general: Diversity was estimated from one million T cells, and these estimates were considered underestimates. More naive CD4+ cells and higher diversity marked long-lived donors relative to aged donors.

Extracted total RNA amounted to at least 5 micrograms for each sample. The CDR3 is made up of 17 amino acids. The trim removed 0 bases at V and 4 bases at J, leaving 6 bases unmatched. CDR1 SGHTA and CDR2 FQGNSA come from the germline V gene. This TCR came from a human donor in good health. The V gene is TRBV7-2, the J gene TRBJ2-2; 9 bases match TRBD2. The material sequenced was blood. The CDR3 sequence: CASSLALSGGTTGELFF. CDR3 nucleotides: TGTGCCAGCAGCTTAGCTCTCAGCGGGGGGACCACCGGGGAGCTGTTTTTT.